This TCR beta chain comes out of a study of cytomegalovirus exposure and HLA in healthy donors. Study conclusions and caveats: As a later analysis revealed, the rate of TCR association differed by HLA locus, with DRB1 most and HLA-C fewest. Later analysis associated a missense DCLRE1C variant with TCR beta V- and J-gene trimming. A highly shared variant cluster was judged a likely technical artifact.

With 0 bases removed from V and 3 bases from J, the gap between germline ends came to 5 bases. CDR3 size: 12 residues. The germline gives CDR1 SQVTM, CDR2 ANQGSEA. A multiplex PCR was run with 60 Vbeta primers and 13 Jbeta primers. Data came from immunoSEQ multiplex PCR; TCRdb stores just in-frame clones and leaves some out. The listing records roughly 79,000 clones. To note about this clone: Its antigen remains unidentified.

This chain connects TRBV29-1 to TRBJ1-2; D unclear. The origin of this receptor is a young man in good health and CMV-seronegative. Sequencing was done on a sample of PBMCs. CDR3 sequence: CSVEDQDYGYTF. In nucleotides, the CDR3 is TGCAGCGTTGAAGACCAGGACTATGGCTACACCTTC.